The entry below gives a single TCR beta chain sequence along with its context. Trimming cost V 4 bases and J 3 bases, with 9 bases left between them. CDR3 length equals 13 residues. Germline V CDR1 and CDR2: LGHDT, YNNKEL (reference sequence). This entry belongs to a study of response to subunit inactivated influenza vaccine. TCRdb processed the RT-PCR reads anew with MiXCR; each CDR3 protein has one entry. The sample has 500,000 or so distinct CDR3 sequences; approximately 15% are singletons. The rearrangement links TRBV3-1 to TRBJ1-2, with D hard to call. The TCR was taken from a man aged 45-69 years who received an inactivated influenza vaccine. The material was CD4+ T cells sorted from PBMCs, obtained approximately 25 months after vaccination. The CDR3 DNA follows: TGTGCCAGCAGCCGGGCGGGATACTATGGCTACACCTTC. Translating gives CASSRAGYYGYTF.